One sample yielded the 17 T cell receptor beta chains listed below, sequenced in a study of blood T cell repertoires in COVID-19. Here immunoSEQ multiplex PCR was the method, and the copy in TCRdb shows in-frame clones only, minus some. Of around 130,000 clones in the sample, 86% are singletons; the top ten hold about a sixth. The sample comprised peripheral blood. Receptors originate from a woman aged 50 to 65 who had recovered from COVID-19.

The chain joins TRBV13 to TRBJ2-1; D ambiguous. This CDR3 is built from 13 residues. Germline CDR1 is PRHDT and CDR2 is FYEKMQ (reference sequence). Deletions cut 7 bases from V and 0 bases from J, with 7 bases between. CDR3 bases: TGTGCCAGCAATCCTACCTCCTACAATGAGCAGTTCTTC. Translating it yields CASNPTSYNEQFF.

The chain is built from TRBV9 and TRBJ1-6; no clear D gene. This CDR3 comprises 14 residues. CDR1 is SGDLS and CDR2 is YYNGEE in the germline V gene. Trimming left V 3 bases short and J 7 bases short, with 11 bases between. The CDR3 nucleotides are TGTGCCAGCAGCGGGGAGGGCAGCAATTCACCCCTCCACTTT. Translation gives CASSGEGSNSPLHF. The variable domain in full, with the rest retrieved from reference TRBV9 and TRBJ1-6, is DSGVTQTPKHLITATGQRVTLRCSPRSGDLSVYWYQQSLDQGLQFLIQYYNGEERAKGNILERFSAQQFPDLHSELNLSSLELGDSALYFCASSGEGSNSPLHFGNGTRLTVT.

The CDR3: CASSMMRQGGEKLFF. Here the CDR3 DNA reads TGTGCCAGCAGTATGATGAGGCAGGGCGGAGAAAAACTGTTTTTT. This chain joins TRBV13 and TRBJ1-4; D might be TRBD1 (5 bases). V gave up 6 bases and J gave up 8 bases, with 19 bases separating them. Germline V gives CDR1 PRHDT, CDR2 FYEKMQ (reference sequence). The CDR3 has 15 residues.

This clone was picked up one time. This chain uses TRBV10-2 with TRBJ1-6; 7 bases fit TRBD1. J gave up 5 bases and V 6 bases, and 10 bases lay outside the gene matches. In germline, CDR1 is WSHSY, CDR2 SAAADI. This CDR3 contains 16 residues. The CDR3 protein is CASSPKGQTNNSPLHF. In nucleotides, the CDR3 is TGCGCCAGCAGCCCGAAGGGACAGACAAATAATTCACCCCTCCACTTT.

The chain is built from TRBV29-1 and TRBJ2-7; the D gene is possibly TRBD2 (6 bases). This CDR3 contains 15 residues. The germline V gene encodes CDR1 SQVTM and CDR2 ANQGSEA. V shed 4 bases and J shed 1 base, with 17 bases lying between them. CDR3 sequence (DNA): TGCAGCGTTGGGGACTGGACATCGGGATCCTACGAGCAGTACTTC. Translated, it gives CSVGDWTSGSYEQYF.

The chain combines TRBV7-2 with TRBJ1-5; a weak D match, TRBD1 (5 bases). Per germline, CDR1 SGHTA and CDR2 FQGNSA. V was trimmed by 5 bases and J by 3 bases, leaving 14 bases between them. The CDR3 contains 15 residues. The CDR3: CASSIDSTINQPQHF. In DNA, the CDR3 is TGTGCCAGCAGCATCGACAGTACCATCAATCAGCCCCAGCATTTT.

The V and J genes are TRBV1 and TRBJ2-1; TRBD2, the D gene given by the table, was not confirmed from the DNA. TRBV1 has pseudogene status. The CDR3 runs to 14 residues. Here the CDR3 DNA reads TGCACCAGCAGCAAGCGGGAGCTCTACAATGAGCAGTTCTTC. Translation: CTSSKRELYNEQFF.

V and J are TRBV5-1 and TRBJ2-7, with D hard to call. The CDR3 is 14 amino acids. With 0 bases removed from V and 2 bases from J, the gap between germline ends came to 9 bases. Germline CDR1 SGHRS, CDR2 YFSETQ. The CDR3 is CASSLDAGTYEQYF. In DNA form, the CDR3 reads TGCGCCAGCAGCTTGGACGCAGGTACCTACGAGCAGTACTTC.

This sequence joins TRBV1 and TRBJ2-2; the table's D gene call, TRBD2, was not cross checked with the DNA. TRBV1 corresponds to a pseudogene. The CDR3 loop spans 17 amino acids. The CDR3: CTTGSTSGPMNTGELFF. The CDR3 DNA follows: TGCACCACCGGGTCGACTAGCGGGCCAATGAACACCGGGGAGCTGTTTTTT.

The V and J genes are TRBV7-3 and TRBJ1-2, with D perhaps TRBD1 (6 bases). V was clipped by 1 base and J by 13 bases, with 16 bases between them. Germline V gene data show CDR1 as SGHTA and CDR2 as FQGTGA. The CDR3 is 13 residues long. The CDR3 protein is CASSLMLGDICTF. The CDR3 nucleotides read TGTGCCAGCAGCTTAATGCTAGGGGACATCTGCACCTTC.

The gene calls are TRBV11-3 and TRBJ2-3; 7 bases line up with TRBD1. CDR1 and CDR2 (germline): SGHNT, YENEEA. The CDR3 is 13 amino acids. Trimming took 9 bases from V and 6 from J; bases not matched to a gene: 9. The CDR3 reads CARQGTFLDTQYF. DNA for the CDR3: TGTGCCAGACAGGGGACCTTTTTGGATACGCAGTATTTT.

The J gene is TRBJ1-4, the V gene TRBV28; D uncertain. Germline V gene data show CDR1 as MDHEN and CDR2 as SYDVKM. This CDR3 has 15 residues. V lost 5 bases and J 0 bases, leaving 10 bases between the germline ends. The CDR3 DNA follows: TGTGCCAGCAGTCCGCGGGGTGCAACTAATGAAAAACTGTTTTTT. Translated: CASSPRGATNEKLFF.

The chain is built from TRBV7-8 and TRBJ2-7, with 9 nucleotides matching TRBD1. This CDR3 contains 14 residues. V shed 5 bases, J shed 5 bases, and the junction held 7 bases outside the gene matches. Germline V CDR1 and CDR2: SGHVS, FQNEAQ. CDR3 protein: CASSSRDRVNEQYF. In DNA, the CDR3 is TGTGCCAGCAGCAGCCGGGACAGGGTCAACGAGCAGTACTTC.

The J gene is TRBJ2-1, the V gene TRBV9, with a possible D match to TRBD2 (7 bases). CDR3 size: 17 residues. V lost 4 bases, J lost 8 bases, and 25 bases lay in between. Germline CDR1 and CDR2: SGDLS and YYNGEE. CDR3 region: CASSPPGGAGLFYEQFF. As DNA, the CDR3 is TGTGCCAGCAGCCCACCGGGGGGCGCGGGTTTGTTCTATGAGCAGTTCTTC.

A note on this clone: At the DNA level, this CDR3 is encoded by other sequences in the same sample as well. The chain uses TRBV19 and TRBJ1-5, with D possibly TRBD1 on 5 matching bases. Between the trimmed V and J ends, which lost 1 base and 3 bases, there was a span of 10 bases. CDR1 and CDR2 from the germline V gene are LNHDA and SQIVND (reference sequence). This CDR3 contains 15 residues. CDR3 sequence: CASSIVPGSNQPQHF. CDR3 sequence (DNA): TGTGCCAGTAGTATAGTCCCAGGGTCCAATCAGCCCCAGCATTTT.

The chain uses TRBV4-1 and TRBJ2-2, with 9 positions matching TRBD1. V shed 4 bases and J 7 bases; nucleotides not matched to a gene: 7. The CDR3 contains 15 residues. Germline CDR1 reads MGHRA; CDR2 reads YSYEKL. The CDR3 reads CASSLGQGRLGELFF. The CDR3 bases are TGCGCCAGCAGCCTGGGACAGGGCCGGCTCGGGGAGCTGTTTTTT.

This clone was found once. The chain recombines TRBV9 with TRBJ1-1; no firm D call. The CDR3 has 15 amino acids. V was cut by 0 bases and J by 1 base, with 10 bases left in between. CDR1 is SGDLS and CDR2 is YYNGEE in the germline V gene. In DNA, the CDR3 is TGTGCCAGCAGCGTAGGGGCAGGCGCGAACACTGAAGCTTTCTTT. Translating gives CASSVGAGANTEAFF.